This T cell receptor beta chain appears in the sequencing data of a study of cytomegalovirus exposure and HLA in healthy donors (dated by TCRdb to 2016 to 2017). In terms of the full investigation: In an earlier analysis of 587 of the donors, 250 to 350 Gb of sequence data and approximately 100 million unique TCR beta sequences from roughly 200 million T cells were reported. Donor age, sex, ethnicity and CMV serostatus were compiled together with the repertoire data. An earlier analysis of several hundred of the donors applied high-throughput TCR beta sequencing to assess whether each TCR beta V gene segment acted as functional or pseudogenic. In a later analysis, previously published TCR beta repertoires from about 640 donors were re-analyzed and high-resolution HLA genotyping was added so that TCR occurrence patterns could be studied. The study was designed to test whether signatures of past pathogen exposure could be identified by cataloging public T cell receptors. Among the roughly 400 genotyped donors, around 79% belonged to the genetic ancestry cluster associated with self-reported Caucasian donors. Roughly 5 DR-DQ haplotypes were handled as single units for association and clustering because linkage in the cohort was strong. Typing coverage differed by locus: A, B, C, DRB1 and DQB1 were typed in roughly 620-640 donors, DQA1 in about 550, DPA1 in 606, and DPB1 in 472. To predict cytomegalovirus infection status, the study brought together high-throughput TCR immunosequencing, statistical association of individual TCRs with disease status, and machine learning. Roughly 290 gigabases of sequencing data and around 85 million unique TCR sequences made up an early release that covered around 640 HLA-typed donors. Among roughly 400 genotyped donors of the cohort, an average of roughly 230,000 unique TCR beta nucleotide sequences was sequenced per donor, of which roughly 17% were non-productive. Both class I and class II loci were covered by HLA typing, at four-digit resolution. The T cell repertoires of 670 or so subjects were profiled by immunosequencing and related to cytomegalovirus serostatus. Along with the roughly 610-subject first cohort, a separate validation cohort of some 130 different subjects was used. All discovery cohort repertoires had been generated on a single sequencing platform. A later genetic analysis used genome-wide SNP genotypes for about 65% of the 666 donors, treating that subset as a discovery cohort. In the later analysis, no new phenotypic data were used to find candidate immune exposures; instead, reliance was placed on TCR beta sequences and their occurrence across donors. General study outcomes and caveats: Compared with the 666-donor mean, donors in an Asian-associated ancestry cluster had fewer N-insertions in productive TCRs, according to a later genetic analysis. Linkage disequilibrium might explain the correlated functional status among segregating V segments, but an unknown experimental factor could not be ruled out. Across donors, most TCR sequences were observed very rarely, whereas some public TCRs were present in many individuals. In the study, some 160 TCR beta chains were listed as associated with cytomegalovirus. Immune exposure information for the cohort was limited to CMV serostatus. The classifier was reported to diagnose cytomegalovirus status with high specificity and sensitivity in both the original and validation cohorts. Presence/absence analyses assumed roughly uniform sequencing depth across donors, an assumption that may not hold. A later analysis found that HLA-associated TCR beta chains were more clonally expanded and had lower generation probabilities than equally common non-associated chains. A few of the identified cytomegalovirus-associated TCR beta chains were confirmed in vitro to be specific for cytomegalovirus antigens. An earlier analysis of approximately 540 of the donors showed that most TCR beta V segments appeared in productive rearrangements either about 90% or about 30% of the time, which broadly matched IMGT annotations. Because counts were too low, more than 15 rarely observed V segments, including chromosome 9 orphons, were excluded from the earlier analysis of around 590 of the donors. In this cohort, only TCR beta chains were sequenced, and detectable features were limited by the absence of alpha or paired-chain data. A later analysis associated about 18,000 TCR beta sequences with specific HLA alleles at a false discovery rate of 0.05. A later genetic analysis associated a missense DCLRE1C variant with V-gene and J-gene trimming of TCR beta chains, and an independent cohort replicated the association. Because the 87-base-pair reads could not distinguish some IMGT-functional V segments, including TRBV6-2 and TRBV6-3, those segments were excluded. In a later analysis, TCR association rates were found to vary across HLA loci, with the most associated TCRs seen for DRB1 alleles and the fewest for HLA-C alleles. A further reported finding was that TCR beta sequences accurately predicted the HLA-A and HLA-B alleles for most subjects in the first cohort. Because HLA typing was missing for some donors at each locus, association tests included only the typed subset. A later analysis found that most CMV-associated TCR beta chains appeared HLA-restricted, with HLA associations seemingly driven largely by CMV exposure. Strong co-occurrence of HLA alleles, especially DR and DQ, made assigning TCR associations to individual alleles difficult. In a later analysis, several top co-occurrence clusters were reported to appear linked to parvovirus B19, influenza, CMV and Epstein-Barr virus. It was suggested by the authors that the approach could potentially be generalized to other disease states and immunological phenotypes. A group of highly shared sequence variants was considered likely to be a technical artifact of the sequencing pipeline.

In total, 500 to 700 healthy bone marrow donors made up the cohort. At the time of sampling, all cohort members were nominally healthy, though unrecorded immune exposures were likely present. The donor tested CMV seronegative and was one of the 352 seronegative cohort members. Each donor provided a peripheral blood sample, and peripheral blood mononuclear cells were used for TCR beta sequencing. The Qiagen DNeasy Blood Extraction Kit was used to extract genomic DNA from the blood cell samples. Concerning this clone: The antigen it binds to is not known. No base-level quality is on record; no much larger clone is a single base apart.

The library was produced with the immunoSEQ multiplex PCR assay. For the multiplex PCR, a mixture combining 60 forward primers for TCR Vbeta segments and 13 reverse primers for TCR Jbeta segments was used. The CDR3 region of rearranged TCR beta genes was amplified from genomic DNA with a multiplex PCR assay. On the Illumina HiSeq System, the amplified TCR beta libraries were sequenced as 87-base-pair reads. As for how the authors treated the data: A later analysis tallied approximately 87 million unique TCR beta chains across the 666 repertoires, and about 12 million of those chains were shared by two or more donors. Raw reads were error-corrected and collapsed into unique sequences by a nearest-neighbor algorithm in which closely related sequences were merged to remove PCR and sequencing errors. To assign V, D and J gene segments, CDR3 sequences were aligned to IMGT reference sequences. Each retained sequence needed at least a six-nucleotide match to both a V gene segment and a J gene segment. Rearrangements were classified as productive when the CDR3 lacked stop codons and remained in frame with V and J, and all other rearrangements were classified as non-productive. CDR3 was defined according to IMGT convention as the region running from the second conserved V-encoded cysteine to the conserved J-encoded phenylalanine. In an earlier analysis of approximately 590 of the donors, sequences lacking an unambiguous match to a single V gene segment were excluded. In an earlier analysis of several hundred of the donors, V segments were called functional above 56.7% productive rearrangements and were called segregating when the between-donor standard deviation exceeded 5%. A statistical classification framework was developed to diagnose cytomegalovirus status using the catalog of TCR beta chain sequences. V and J gene assignment, in a later analysis, came from comparing TCR nucleotide sequences with IMGT/GENE-DB human TR gene sequences. A later analysis assigned CDR3 sequences and most-parsimonious VDJ recombination scenarios with the TCRdist pipeline. In a later analysis, every TCR beta chain was defined by the combination of its CDR3 amino acid sequence and its V-gene family, and reads without a unique V-gene family were dropped. As a way to deal with suspected cross-contamination and a sequencing artifact, a later analysis dropped approximately 570 nucleotide sequences that were highly shared and had low generation probability. A later analysis calculated a clonal expansion index for each public chain from normalized within-repertoire ranks of inferred template counts. In a later analysis, generation probabilities were computed with a VDJ recombination model fitted to out-of-frame rearrangements, and the resulting probabilities were checked against IGoR. In a later analysis, TCR-TCR, TCR-HLA and TCR-CMV co-occurrence was scored with hypergeometric tests, and a repertoire-size bias correction was applied to TCR pairs. False discovery rates were estimated in a later analysis by permuting HLA or CMV assignments 20 times. In a later analysis, co-occurring TCRs were grouped using DBSCAN, with TCRdist sequence similarity added in when clustering inside HLA-allele-positive subsets. Co-occurrence clustering excluded repertoires with fewer than 30,000 or more than 120,000 public chains, plus five with anomalous nucleotide sharing. What TCRdb holds here is the immuneACCESS table cut down to in-frame rearrangements. Part of the clones is not present; checked against another copy, under half of the missing clones reflect an unresolved V gene, and the others are unexplained. That table is the source of V, J and clone size, and D and trimming were worked out from the DNA. The sample table holds about 98,000 clones, of which about two thirds were seen once. Clones ranked in the top ten supply 2.5% of the sample.

V drops 5 bases and J drops 4 bases, leaving 12 bases in between. The CDR3, cysteine through phenylalanine, is 14 amino acids long. Of all the DNA, just the CDR3 is kept, 42 bases in frame from base 1. CDR1 and CDR2 were assigned from the germline V gene as MNHNS and SASEGT. The chain employs TRBV6-1 and TRBJ1-5, with TRBD1 as a weak D call on 6 bases. The TCR sequence derives from a man aged 50-60 years in good health and CMV-seronegative. The sequencing sample was made of PBMCs. The CDR3: CASSSQQGNQPQHF. At the DNA level, the sequence is TGTGCCAGCAGTTCTCAACAGGGAAATCAGCCCCAGCATTTT.